Reported below is one T cell receptor beta chain. Its target is unknown. Germline V gene lookup returns CDR1 SGHAT and CDR2 FQNNGV. The CDR3 spans 17 residues. V lost 0 bases and J lost 5; bases outside the gene matches: 12. Only in-frame clones appear in the TCRdb table, and some are missing; sequencing was by immunoSEQ multiplex PCR. The table includes a few hundred thousand clones, 86% detected once. This entry belongs to a study of cytomegalovirus exposure and HLA in healthy donors. Findings of the study overall: Confirmation was obtained in vitro that a few CMV-associated chains are specific for CMV antigens. A list of around 160 TCR beta chains associated with cytomegalovirus was given.

Sequenced input: PBMCs. This TCR was recovered from a woman aged 18-30 years in good health and CMV-seronegative. The V call is TRBV11-2, the J call TRBJ2-5; TRBD2 aligns across 7 bases. CDR3 sequence reads: CASSLDPRVARGETQYF. CDR3 sequence (DNA): TGTGCCAGCAGCTTAGATCCAAGGGTAGCGCGGGGGGAGACCCAGTACTTC.